Listed below are T cell receptor beta chains from one sample, sequenced in a study of cytomegalovirus exposure and HLA in healthy donors. This table comes from immunoSEQ multiplex PCR, and its TCRdb copy is limited to in-frame clones, with some not included. The data contain 190,000 or so clones, roughly 78% of them seen just once; the ten biggest clones take up around 0.69%. Source material: PBMCs. These receptors were obtained from a boy aged 10-17 years in good health and CMV-seronegative. Each CDR3 is given with its conserved first and last residue. D genes are given only for firm matches. Part of the rows lack a size; the others show once, few, many or a class for expanded clones.

clone_size: .
cdr3_length: 14
d_call: TRBD1
j_call: TRBJ1-2
v_call: TRBV6-4
cdr3_nt: TGTGCCAGCAGTGAGGGCCAGGGGGCGGAAGGCTACACCTTC
cdr3_aa: CASSEGQGAEGYTF

clone_size: .
cdr3_length: 15
d_call: .
j_call: TRBJ1-5
v_call: TRBV27
cdr3_nt: TGTGCCAGCAGTTTAAGTGCGGGGTTATATCAGCCCCAGCATTTT
cdr3_aa: CASSLSAGLYQPQHF

clone_size: .
cdr3_length: 14
d_call: TRBD1
j_call: TRBJ2-3
v_call: TRBV19
cdr3_nt: TGTGCCAGTAGCCGGACAGGTGTCACAGATACGCAGTATTTT
cdr3_aa: CASSRTGVTDTQYF

clone_size: few
cdr3_length: 13
d_call: .
j_call: TRBJ2-7
v_call: TRBV6-1
cdr3_nt: TGTGCCAGCAGGAGGGTGTCCCATCTCGAGCAGTACTTC
cdr3_aa: CASRRVSHLEQYF

clone_size: few
cdr3_length: 17
d_call: TRBD1
j_call: TRBJ1-6
v_call: TRBV11-2
cdr3_nt: TGTGCCAGCAGCTCAAAAGGGACAGGGGCGCATAATTCACCCCTCCACTTT
cdr3_aa: CASSSKGTGAHNSPLHF

clone_size: .
cdr3_length: 13
d_call: .
j_call: TRBJ1-2
v_call: TRBV7-9
cdr3_nt: TGTGCCAGCAGCTCGCGACAGGACTATGGCTACACCTTC
cdr3_aa: CASSSRQDYGYTF

clone_size: few
cdr3_length: 14
d_call: .
j_call: TRBJ1-1
v_call: TRBV9
cdr3_nt: TGTGCCAGCAGCGTAGATGGAGGGCTCACTGAAGCTTTCTTT
cdr3_aa: CASSVDGGLTEAFF

clone_size: .
cdr3_length: 18
d_call: TRBD2
j_call: TRBJ2-7
v_call: TRBV4-3
cdr3_nt: TGCGCCAGCAGCCAAGATGAGGTTGGGGTTAGCGGGATATCCGAGCAGTACTTC
cdr3_aa: CASSQDEVGVSGISEQYF

clone_size: once
cdr3_length: 13
d_call: .
j_call: TRBJ2-7
v_call: TRBV27
cdr3_nt: TGTGCCAGCAGTTTATGGAGGGGTTACGAGCAGTACTTC
cdr3_aa: CASSLWRGYEQYF

clone_size: .
cdr3_length: 14
d_call: TRBD2
j_call: TRBJ2-1
v_call: TRBV14
cdr3_nt: TGTGCCAGCAGCCATAACCGCGGGAGGAGTGAGCAGTTCTTC
cdr3_aa: CASSHNRGRSEQFF

clone_size: .
cdr3_length: 14
d_call: TRBD1
j_call: TRBJ1-5
v_call: TRBV6-6
cdr3_nt: TGTGCCAGCAGTCTGGACAGGTACAATCAGCCCCAGCATTTT
cdr3_aa: CASSLDRYNQPQHF

clone_size: .
cdr3_length: 16
d_call: TRBD1
j_call: TRBJ2-7
v_call: TRBV10-3
cdr3_nt: TGTGCCATCAGTCCTATGCAGGGGGCAGGAACCTACGAGCAGTACTTC
cdr3_aa: CAISPMQGAGTYEQYF

clone_size: .
cdr3_length: 13
d_call: .
j_call: TRBJ2-3
v_call: TRBV7-3
cdr3_nt: TGTGCCAGCAGCTTAGTTCGACAAGATACGCAGTATTTT
cdr3_aa: CASSLVRQDTQYF

clone_size: .
cdr3_length: 18
d_call: .
j_call: TRBJ2-1
v_call: TRBV4-1
cdr3_nt: TGCGCCAGCAGCCAAGATCGCTTCGGCGGTCCACTTTACAATGAGCAGTTCTTC
cdr3_aa: CASSQDRFGGPLYNEQFF

clone_size: .
cdr3_length: 16
d_call: TRBD1
j_call: TRBJ1-3
v_call: TRBV9
cdr3_nt: TGTGCCAGCAGCGTCTCCTGGGACAGGGAGGGGAACACCATATATTTT
cdr3_aa: CASSVSWDREGNTIYF

clone_size: few
cdr3_length: 14
d_call: TRBD1
j_call: TRBJ1-1
v_call: TRBV19
cdr3_nt: TGTGCCAGTAGCAAGGGGGCTCGGGAGACTGAAGCTTTCTTT
cdr3_aa: CASSKGARETEAFF

clone_size: .
cdr3_length: 14
d_call: .
j_call: TRBJ2-2
v_call: TRBV9
cdr3_nt: TGTGCCAGCAGCCCCGGTGGCGGTCCCGGGGAGCTGTTTTTT
cdr3_aa: CASSPGGGPGELFF

clone_size: .
cdr3_length: 16
d_call: .
j_call: TRBJ2-1
v_call: TRBV7-2
cdr3_nt: TGTGCCAGCAGCTCCCTAATAGCGGTGTCCTACAATGAGCAGTTCTTC
cdr3_aa: CASSSLIAVSYNEQFF

clone_size: .
cdr3_length: 14
d_call: .
j_call: TRBJ2-1
v_call: TRBV11-2
cdr3_nt: TGTGCCAGCAGCCCCCGAGTAACGGACAATGAGCAGTTCTTC
cdr3_aa: CASSPRVTDNEQFF

clone_size: .
cdr3_length: 17
d_call: .
j_call: TRBJ2-6
v_call: TRBV7-2
cdr3_nt: TGTGCCAGCAGCAAAGAGGGAGAGGCCACTGGGGCCAACGTCCTGACTTTC
cdr3_aa: CASSKEGEATGANVLTF

clone_size: .
cdr3_length: 15
d_call: .
j_call: TRBJ1-6
v_call: TRBV19
cdr3_nt: TGTGCCAGTAGTATACAGGGAAGGGGTAATTCACCCCTCCACTTT
cdr3_aa: CASSIQGRGNSPLHF

clone_size: .
cdr3_length: 13
d_call: .
j_call: TRBJ1-1
v_call: TRBV4-1
cdr3_nt: TGCGCCAGCAGCTACCAGCGGGAAACTGAAGCTTTCTTT
cdr3_aa: CASSYQRETEAFF

clone_size: few
cdr3_length: 14
d_call: TRBD1
j_call: TRBJ1-4
v_call: TRBV19
cdr3_nt: TGTGCCAGTAGCCAGACAGGGGGTTACGAAAAACTGTTTTTT
cdr3_aa: CASSQTGGYEKLFF

clone_size: once
cdr3_length: 14
d_call: .
j_call: TRBJ1-3
v_call: TRBV29-1
cdr3_nt: TGCAGCGTTGCCAGTCTCCTACCGGGGAACACCATATATTTT
cdr3_aa: CSVASLLPGNTIYF

clone_size: .
cdr3_length: 17
d_call: TRBD2
j_call: TRBJ2-3
v_call: TRBV9
cdr3_nt: TGTGCCAGCAGCGTAAGAGGGCTAGCGGGACGCACAGATACGCAGTATTTT
cdr3_aa: CASSVRGLAGRTDTQYF

clone_size: .
cdr3_length: 13
d_call: TRBD1
j_call: TRBJ2-1
v_call: TRBV6-1
cdr3_nt: TGTGCCAGCAGAGCCGGGACAGGGAGTACTCAGTTCTTC
cdr3_aa: CASRAGTGSTQFF

clone_size: .
cdr3_length: 15
d_call: .
j_call: TRBJ2-3
v_call: TRBV27
cdr3_nt: TGTGCCAGCAGTTCACCCGGAGCTAGCACAGATACGCAGTATTTT
cdr3_aa: CASSSPGASTDTQYF

clone_size: few
cdr3_length: 15
d_call: .
j_call: TRBJ1-1
v_call: TRBV7-2
cdr3_nt: TGTGCCAGCTCCTACCGGAGGGCCGAGAACACTGAAGCTTTCTTT
cdr3_aa: CASSYRRAENTEAFF

clone_size: once
cdr3_length: 16
d_call: TRBD2
j_call: TRBJ2-5
v_call: TRBV5-4
cdr3_nt: TGTGCCAGCAGCGCTGGGACTAGCGGGGTTCAAGAGACCCAGTACTTC
cdr3_aa: CASSAGTSGVQETQYF

clone_size: once
cdr3_length: 14
d_call: .
j_call: TRBJ1-6
v_call: TRBV7-9
cdr3_nt: TGTGCCACCGAGGGTGCGGCGCGGGATTCACCCCTCCACTTT
cdr3_aa: CATEGAARDSPLHF

clone_size: few
cdr3_length: 12
d_call: .
j_call: TRBJ1-1
v_call: TRBV30
cdr3_nt: TGTGCCTGGGGGAGGGCGAACACTGAAGCTTTCTTT
cdr3_aa: CAWGRANTEAFF

clone_size: .
cdr3_length: 14
d_call: .
j_call: TRBJ2-5
v_call: TRBV7-9
cdr3_nt: TGTGCCAGCACCCTCTCAGGGATTGGGGAGACCCAGTACTTC
cdr3_aa: CASTLSGIGETQYF

clone_size: .
cdr3_length: 15
d_call: .
j_call: TRBJ1-2
v_call: TRBV5-1
cdr3_nt: TGCGCCAGCAGCTTGGATGTGAACACGGGCTATGGCTACACCTTC
cdr3_aa: CASSLDVNTGYGYTF

clone_size: .
cdr3_length: 18
d_call: TRBD1
j_call: TRBJ1-4
v_call: TRBV2
cdr3_nt: TGTGCCAGCAGTGACCCCGCACAGGGGGAATACCTTAATGAAAAACTGTTTTTT
cdr3_aa: CASSDPAQGEYLNEKLFF

clone_size: .
cdr3_length: 15
d_call: .
j_call: TRBJ2-7
v_call: TRBV9
cdr3_nt: TGTGCCAGCAGCCCCTTCGGAGGAGAGGCTGACGAGCAGTACTTC
cdr3_aa: CASSPFGGEADEQYF

clone_size: .
cdr3_length: 13
d_call: .
j_call: TRBJ1-2
v_call: TRBV30
cdr3_nt: TGTGCCTGGACCAGGGACGGGGGGTACGGCTACACCTTC
cdr3_aa: CAWTRDGGYGYTF

clone_size: .
cdr3_length: 15
d_call: .
j_call: TRBJ2-7
v_call: TRBV7-2
cdr3_nt: TGTGCCAGCAGCAAGTCGGGGGCAGGGGGCTACGAGCAGTACTTC
cdr3_aa: CASSKSGAGGYEQYF

clone_size: .
cdr3_length: 12
d_call: TRBD1
j_call: TRBJ1-1
v_call: TRBV6-5
cdr3_nt: TGTGCCAGCAGTCAACGACAGGGACGGGCTTTCTTT
cdr3_aa: CASSQRQGRAFF

clone_size: .
cdr3_length: 15
d_call: .
j_call: TRBJ1-2
v_call: TRBV6-4
cdr3_nt: TGTGCCAGCAGTGTTAGTACAGTGTCGGGGTATGGCTACACCTTC
cdr3_aa: CASSVSTVSGYGYTF

clone_size: .
cdr3_length: 12
d_call: .
j_call: TRBJ1-2
v_call: TRBV29-1
cdr3_nt: TGCAGCGTTGAAGTGTCGGGGGAGGGCTACACCTTC
cdr3_aa: CSVEVSGEGYTF

clone_size: .
cdr3_length: 16
d_call: .
j_call: TRBJ1-6
v_call: TRBV5-5
cdr3_nt: TGTGCCAGCAGCTTGCACCGGGGGATCAATAATTCACCCCTCCACTTT
cdr3_aa: CASSLHRGINNSPLHF

clone_size: .
cdr3_length: 11
d_call: .
j_call: TRBJ1-2
v_call: TRBV6-5
cdr3_nt: TGTGCCAGCAGACAGAACTATGGCTACACCTTC
cdr3_aa: CASRQNYGYTF

clone_size: .
cdr3_length: 14
d_call: .
j_call: TRBJ1-1
v_call: TRBV6-5
cdr3_nt: TGTGCCAGCAGGGGACACGAAATGAACACTGAAGCTTTCTTT
cdr3_aa: CASRGHEMNTEAFF

clone_size: .
cdr3_length: 13
d_call: .
j_call: TRBJ1-1
v_call: TRBV7-9
cdr3_nt: TGTGCCAGCACCCTCGGGATGAACACTGAAGCTTTCTTT
cdr3_aa: CASTLGMNTEAFF

clone_size: few
cdr3_length: 19
d_call: .
j_call: TRBJ1-3
v_call: TRBV4-2
cdr3_nt: TGTGCCAGCAGCCAAGTCCCCAGGCAGGCCTGGAACTCTGGAAACACCATATATTTT
cdr3_aa: CASSQVPRQAWNSGNTIYF

clone_size: few
cdr3_length: 15
d_call: TRBD1
j_call: TRBJ1-5
v_call: TRBV4-2
cdr3_nt: TGTGCCAGCAGCCGGGACAGAGCTAGCAATCAGCCCCAGCATTTT
cdr3_aa: CASSRDRASNQPQHF

clone_size: .
cdr3_length: 17
d_call: .
j_call: TRBJ2-2
v_call: TRBV6-1
cdr3_nt: TGTGCCAGCAGTGAAGACCCAGGGTGGTTTACCCGGGGGGAGCTGTTTTTT
cdr3_aa: CASSEDPGWFTRGELFF

clone_size: .
cdr3_length: 14
d_call: .
j_call: TRBJ2-7
v_call: TRBV6-5
cdr3_nt: TGTGCCAGCAGGGTGAAATGGGGGCACGACGAGCAGTACTTC
cdr3_aa: CASRVKWGHDEQYF

clone_size: .
cdr3_length: 15
d_call: .
j_call: TRBJ2-3
v_call: TRBV5-1
cdr3_nt: TGCGCCAGCAGCCGCGGGGAGCCTGGCACAGATACGCAGTATTTT
cdr3_aa: CASSRGEPGTDTQYF

clone_size: .
cdr3_length: 15
d_call: TRBD2
j_call: TRBJ2-1
v_call: TRBV7-3
cdr3_nt: TGTGCCAGCAGCTTAGATCCGGGACTAGCGTCTGAGCAGTTCTTC
cdr3_aa: CASSLDPGLASEQFF

clone_size: few
cdr3_length: 14
d_call: .
j_call: TRBJ2-2
v_call: TRBV19
cdr3_nt: TGTGCCTCGCGAACCTGGACTGACACCGGGGAGCTGTTTTTT
cdr3_aa: CASRTWTDTGELFF

clone_size: .
cdr3_length: 16
d_call: TRBD2
j_call: TRBJ2-1
v_call: TRBV11-3
cdr3_nt: TGTGCCAGCAGCTTAAGCGCTAGCGGGTTCTACAATGAGCAGTTCTTC
cdr3_aa: CASSLSASGFYNEQFF